This T cell receptor (beta chain) was found in a study of blood T cell repertoires in COVID-19. At the level of the study: COVID-19 samples collected from the United States, Italy and Spain covered acute and convalescent phases. T cells, B-cell-depleted T cells, or PBMCs supplied cDNA or gDNA.

Authors' data handling: Amplification of reference gene primers provided the estimated nucleated cell counts. Sequencing used immunoSEQ multiplex PCR; TCRdb keeps in-frame clones, though not all of them. That table furnishes V, J and clone size, whereas the DNA furnished D and trimming. The sample contains 75,000 to 95,000 clones, 87% of which appear only once. V lost 3 bases, J lost 3 bases, and 4 bases stayed unmatched. Germline V gene data show CDR1 as KGHSH and CDR2 as LQKENI. CDR3 length: 15 residues. The rearrangement uses TRBV18 and TRBJ1-4; the match to TRBD1 covers 7 bases. The sequenced sample consisted of peripheral blood. The source is a woman in her fifties or sixties with COVID-19, enrolled during active disease. The DNA of the CDR3 is TGTGCCAGCTCACCCGACAGGGCCGCTAATGAAAAACTGTTTTTT. Translating gives CASSPDRAANEKLFF.